Listed below are T cell receptor beta chains from one sample, sequenced in a study of T cell changes during pregnancy in multiple sclerosis. Profiling relied on immunoSEQ multiplex PCR, and the TCRdb table lists in-frame clones only, not all of them. This sample yields some 100,000 clones, of which 90% to 95% are seen a single time; 0.7% to 0.9% belongs to the top ten. This material consisted of peripheral blood, taken before pregnancy. Every receptor here comes from a female donor with multiple sclerosis, enrolled in a pregnancy study. Each CDR3 is given with its conserved first and last residue. D genes are given only for firm matches. For some rows the clone size is stated as once, few or many, or as a class when expanded; others skip it.

clone size: NA
J gene: TRBJ2-3
V gene: TRBV21-1
D gene: NA
CDR3 length: 16
CDR3 DNA: TGTGCCAGCAGCGCCGAGGCAACCAAACACACAGATACGCAGTATTTT
CDR3 protein: CASSAEATKHTDTQYF

clone size: many
J gene: TRBJ1-2
V gene: TRBV5-5
D gene: NA
CDR3 length: 13
CDR3 DNA: TGTGCCAGCAGCCCCGACTTTAACTATGGCTACACCTTC
CDR3 protein: CASSPDFNYGYTF

clone size: once
J gene: TRBJ2-5
V gene: TRBV19
D gene: NA
CDR3 length: 15
CDR3 DNA: TGTGCCAGTAGTGCCCAACTTAGGGGCATGGAGACCCAGTACTTC
CDR3 protein: CASSAQLRGMETQYF

clone size: NA
J gene: TRBJ2-1
V gene: TRBV27
D gene: TRBD2
CDR3 length: 16
CDR3 DNA: TGTGCCAGCAGTCCTAGGTTGGCGGGAGGTGACAATGAGCAGTTCTTC
CDR3 protein: CASSPRLAGGDNEQFF

clone size: NA
J gene: TRBJ2-1
V gene: TRBV19
D gene: TRBD2
CDR3 length: 15
CDR3 DNA: TGTGCCAGTAGTATGGGGGGGTCCTACGACAATGAGCAGTTCTTC
CDR3 protein: CASSMGGSYDNEQFF

clone size: NA
J gene: TRBJ2-7
V gene: TRBV27
D gene: NA
CDR3 length: 13
CDR3 DNA: TGTGCCAGCAGTTTTCAGGGGCGTTACGAGCAGTACTTC
CDR3 protein: CASSFQGRYEQYF

clone size: NA
J gene: TRBJ2-7
V gene: TRBV10-3
D gene: TRBD2
CDR3 length: 15
CDR3 DNA: TGTGCCATCAGTGAGGGGGCGGGAGGGCCCCACGAGCAGTACTTC
CDR3 protein: CAISEGAGGPHEQYF

clone size: NA
J gene: TRBJ1-1
V gene: TRBV19
D gene: NA
CDR3 length: 16
CDR3 DNA: TGTGCCAGTAGTACTTATTGGACAGAACCCTCAACTGAAGCTTTCTTT
CDR3 protein: CASSTYWTEPSTEAFF

clone size: NA
J gene: TRBJ1-2
V gene: TRBV7-2
D gene: TRBD1
CDR3 length: 14
CDR3 DNA: TGTGCCAGCAGCTCGAACAGGGGGCGGCGTGGCTACACCTTC
CDR3 protein: CASSSNRGRRGYTF

clone size: NA
J gene: TRBJ2-2
V gene: TRBV19
D gene: NA
CDR3 length: 14
CDR3 DNA: TGTGCCAGTAGTATATCGGGGAACACCGGGGAGCTGTTTTTT
CDR3 protein: CASSISGNTGELFF

clone size: NA
J gene: TRBJ2-7
V gene: TRBV7-6
D gene: NA
CDR3 length: 15
CDR3 DNA: TGTGCCAGCAGCTTAGGGACAGCTGAAACCTACGAGCAGTACTTC
CDR3 protein: CASSLGTAETYEQYF

clone size: NA
J gene: TRBJ2-2
V gene: TRBV27
D gene: NA
CDR3 length: 14
CDR3 DNA: TGTGCCAGCAGTCCGATGCACAGGTCCGGGGAGCTGTTTTTT
CDR3 protein: CASSPMHRSGELFF

clone size: many
J gene: TRBJ1-2
V gene: TRBV6-1
D gene: NA
CDR3 length: 12
CDR3 DNA: TGTGCCAGCAGCGGGGACAATCCTGGCTACACCTTC
CDR3 protein: CASSGDNPGYTF

clone size: NA
J gene: TRBJ2-7
V gene: TRBV5-1
D gene: TRBD1
CDR3 length: 16
CDR3 DNA: TGCGCCAGCAGCAGATCAGGACAGGGAATGACCTACGAGCAGTACTTC
CDR3 protein: CASSRSGQGMTYEQYF

clone size: NA
J gene: TRBJ2-7
V gene: TRBV14
D gene: TRBD2
CDR3 length: 16
CDR3 DNA: TGTGCCAGCAGCCAAGCTTCGACTAGCGGGAGCTACGAGCAGTACTTC
CDR3 protein: CASSQASTSGSYEQYF

clone size: NA
J gene: TRBJ1-1
V gene: TRBV28
D gene: NA
CDR3 length: 15
CDR3 DNA: TGTGCCAGCAGTCCATTAGCCCCCCGGGGCACTGAAGCTTTCTTT
CDR3 protein: CASSPLAPRGTEAFF

clone size: NA
J gene: TRBJ2-7
V gene: TRBV6-6
D gene: NA
CDR3 length: 16
CDR3 DNA: TGTGCCAGCAGTTACTCGATAGCGCCGGGGAACTACGAGCAGTACTTC
CDR3 protein: CASSYSIAPGNYEQYF

clone size: NA
J gene: TRBJ2-3
V gene: TRBV9
D gene: TRBD2
CDR3 length: 17
CDR3 DNA: TGTGCCAGCAGCACCCAAGGACTAGCGGGAATTTCCGATACGCAGTATTTT
CDR3 protein: CASSTQGLAGISDTQYF

clone size: once
J gene: TRBJ2-1
V gene: TRBV12-2
D gene: NA
CDR3 length: 17
CDR3 DNA: TGTGCAAGTCGTAGTATTAAGGACAGGGGCCTCTACAATGAGCAGTTCTTC
CDR3 protein: CASRSIKDRGLYNEQFF

clone size: NA
J gene: TRBJ1-2
V gene: TRBV6-1
D gene: NA
CDR3 length: 14
CDR3 DNA: TGTGCCAGCAGTGTCCAACAGGGTTTAGAGGGCTACACCTTC
CDR3 protein: CASSVQQGLEGYTF

clone size: NA
J gene: TRBJ2-7
V gene: TRBV30
D gene: NA
CDR3 length: 13
CDR3 DNA: TGTGCCTGGAGTGTTATGGAGTCGGACGAGCAGTACTTC
CDR3 protein: CAWSVMESDEQYF

clone size: once
J gene: TRBJ2-1
V gene: TRBV10-1
D gene: TRBD2
CDR3 length: 21
CDR3 DNA: TGCGCCATACCGGGACTAGCGGGAGATTACCTCGGCGAAAGCTCCTACAATGAGCAGTTCTTC
CDR3 protein: CAIPGLAGDYLGESSYNEQFF

clone size: NA
J gene: TRBJ1-2
V gene: TRBV30
D gene: TRBD1
CDR3 length: 14
CDR3 DNA: TGTGCCTGGAGGGGGACAGGGGTTTGGGGTGGCTACACCTTC
CDR3 protein: CAWRGTGVWGGYTF

clone size: NA
J gene: TRBJ2-7
V gene: TRBV7-6
D gene: NA
CDR3 length: 15
CDR3 DNA: TGTGCCAGCAGCTTAGGAATTCGGGATCTGTCCGAGCAGTACTTC
CDR3 protein: CASSLGIRDLSEQYF

clone size: NA
J gene: TRBJ1-1
V gene: TRBV19
D gene: NA
CDR3 length: 14
CDR3 DNA: TGTGCCAGTAGTATATGGGGGGGTAACACTGAAGCTTTCTTT
CDR3 protein: CASSIWGGNTEAFF

clone size: NA
J gene: TRBJ1-5
V gene: TRBV5-1
D gene: NA
CDR3 length: 15
CDR3 DNA: TGCGCCAGCAGCTTGGTGTCAGGGGCCAATCAGCCCCAGCATTTT
CDR3 protein: CASSLVSGANQPQHF

clone size: NA
J gene: TRBJ2-5
V gene: TRBV6-6
D gene: TRBD1
CDR3 length: 14
CDR3 DNA: TGTGCCAGCAGAAGACAGGGCTTACAAGAGACCCAGTACTTC
CDR3 protein: CASRRQGLQETQYF

clone size: NA
J gene: TRBJ2-4
V gene: TRBV10-3
D gene: TRBD2
CDR3 length: 19
CDR3 DNA: TGTGCCATCAGTGAGCACCCCGGACTAGCGGGTTTTTCCAAAAACATTCAGTACTTC
CDR3 protein: CAISEHPGLAGFSKNIQYF

clone size: NA
J gene: TRBJ1-1
V gene: TRBV7-3
D gene: NA
CDR3 length: 13
CDR3 DNA: TGTGCCAGCAGCCAAGGGGGGAACACTGAAGCTTTCTTT
CDR3 protein: CASSQGGNTEAFF

clone size: NA
J gene: TRBJ2-7
V gene: TRBV19
D gene: TRBD1
CDR3 length: 14
CDR3 DNA: TGTGCCAGTAGTAATTGGGGACAGAACTACGAGCAGTACTTC
CDR3 protein: CASSNWGQNYEQYF

clone size: NA
J gene: TRBJ2-7
V gene: TRBV7-9
D gene: NA
CDR3 length: 17
CDR3 DNA: TGTGCCAGCAGCTTATTCGTGTGGAGAGGGCCCCCCTACGAGCAGTACTTC
CDR3 protein: CASSLFVWRGPPYEQYF

clone size: NA
J gene: TRBJ2-2
V gene: TRBV27
D gene: NA
CDR3 length: 12
CDR3 DNA: TGTGCCAGCAGAGCAGGGGCCGGGGAGCTGTTTTTT
CDR3 protein: CASRAGAGELFF

clone size: NA
J gene: TRBJ2-1
V gene: TRBV7-2
D gene: TRBD2
CDR3 length: 18
CDR3 DNA: TGTGCCAGCAGCTTAGCGTTCCTAGCGGCGAGCTCCTACAATGAGCAGTTCTTC
CDR3 protein: CASSLAFLAASSYNEQFF

clone size: NA
J gene: TRBJ2-3
V gene: TRBV30
D gene: NA
CDR3 length: 14
CDR3 DNA: TGTGCCTGGAGCAAGAGGACACGCACAGATACGCAGTATTTT
CDR3 protein: CAWSKRTRTDTQYF

clone size: once
J gene: TRBJ2-4
V gene: TRBV15
D gene: TRBD2
CDR3 length: 16
CDR3 DNA: TGTGCCACCAGCAGAGCGTTCGCGGGAGGGCTAGGCATTCAGTACTTC
CDR3 protein: CATSRAFAGGLGIQYF

clone size: NA
J gene: TRBJ2-3
V gene: TRBV7-9
D gene: NA
CDR3 length: 11
CDR3 DNA: TGTGCCAGCAGCCCTAGGGATACGCAGTATTTT
CDR3 protein: CASSPRDTQYF

clone size: NA
J gene: TRBJ2-2
V gene: TRBV5-6
D gene: TRBD2
CDR3 length: 14
CDR3 DNA: TGTGCCAGCAGCCGACGACTAGCGGGCGGGGAGCTGTTTTTT
CDR3 protein: CASSRRLAGGELFF

clone size: NA
J gene: TRBJ1-1
V gene: TRBV11-2
D gene: NA
CDR3 length: 12
CDR3 DNA: TGTGCCAGCAGCTTAGAGGCGGATGGAGCTTTCTTT
CDR3 protein: CASSLEADGAFF

clone size: NA
J gene: TRBJ2-1
V gene: TRBV6-1
D gene: NA
CDR3 length: 12
CDR3 DNA: TGTGCCAGCAGACAGGGTTACAATGAGCAGTTCTTC
CDR3 protein: CASRQGYNEQFF

clone size: NA
J gene: TRBJ2-1
V gene: TRBV19
D gene: TRBD2
CDR3 length: 17
CDR3 DNA: TGTGCCAGTGTCGGACTTAGCGGGACCGCCTCCTACAATGAGCAGTTCTTC
CDR3 protein: CASVGLSGTASYNEQFF

clone size: NA
J gene: TRBJ1-1
V gene: TRBV27
D gene: NA
CDR3 length: 16
CDR3 DNA: TGTGCCAGCAGTAGACCCCCACAGGGCCTGAACACTGAAGCTTTCTTT
CDR3 protein: CASSRPPQGLNTEAFF

clone size: NA
J gene: TRBJ1-2
V gene: TRBV19
D gene: TRBD1
CDR3 length: 12
CDR3 DNA: TGTGCCAGCCGGACAGGAGACTATGGCTACACCTTC
CDR3 protein: CASRTGDYGYTF

clone size: NA
J gene: TRBJ1-1
V gene: TRBV5-1
D gene: TRBD1
CDR3 length: 14
CDR3 DNA: TGCGCCAGCAGCTTGGGACAGGGGGCAACTGAAGCTTTCTTT
CDR3 protein: CASSLGQGATEAFF

clone size: few
J gene: TRBJ1-5
V gene: TRBV7-9
D gene: NA
CDR3 length: 14
CDR3 DNA: TGTGCCAGCAGCTCCCGGGACACCAATCAGCCCCAGCATTTT
CDR3 protein: CASSSRDTNQPQHF

clone size: NA
J gene: TRBJ2-1
V gene: TRBV27
D gene: NA
CDR3 length: 11
CDR3 DNA: TGTGCCAGCAGCCCCGGGACAAGGCAGTTCTTC
CDR3 protein: CASSPGTRQFF

clone size: NA
J gene: TRBJ2-7
V gene: TRBV6-5
D gene: TRBD2
CDR3 length: 14
CDR3 DNA: TGTGCCAGCAGTCGGGGGAGGGGTACGTACGAGCAGTACTTC
CDR3 protein: CASSRGRGTYEQYF

clone size: NA
J gene: TRBJ1-1
V gene: TRBV28
D gene: NA
CDR3 length: 13
CDR3 DNA: TGTGCCAGTACGAGAGGGAGGGGCAATGAAGCTTTCTTT
CDR3 protein: CASTRGRGNEAFF

clone size: NA
J gene: TRBJ1-1
V gene: TRBV5-1
D gene: NA
CDR3 length: 14
CDR3 DNA: TGCGCCAGCAGCTTGGGTTCGGGGAACACTGAAGCTTTCTTT
CDR3 protein: CASSLGSGNTEAFF

clone size: NA
J gene: TRBJ2-1
V gene: TRBV11-3
D gene: NA
CDR3 length: 16
CDR3 DNA: TGTGCCAGCAGCTTAGATGGCCTACAGGGTGTGAATGAGCAGTTCTTC
CDR3 protein: CASSLDGLQGVNEQFF

clone size: NA
J gene: TRBJ2-1
V gene: TRBV18
D gene: TRBD2
CDR3 length: 16
CDR3 DNA: TGTGCCAGCTCACCAACCGGGACTAGCGGGAGCGATGAGCAGTTCTTC
CDR3 protein: CASSPTGTSGSDEQFF

clone size: NA
J gene: TRBJ2-7
V gene: TRBV4-1
D gene: NA
CDR3 length: 12
CDR3 DNA: TGCGCCAGCAGCCAAGGGGGCCTAGAGCAGTACTTC
CDR3 protein: CASSQGGLEQYF

clone size: once
J gene: TRBJ2-2
V gene: TRBV7-2
D gene: TRBD2
CDR3 length: 17
CDR3 DNA: TGTGCCAGCAGCTCGAAAGGCGGGAGGGCCCCAACCGGGGAGCTGTTTTTT
CDR3 protein: CASSSKGGRAPTGELFF

clone size: NA
J gene: TRBJ1-3
V gene: TRBV28
D gene: NA
CDR3 length: 16
CDR3 DNA: TGTGCCAGCAGGCCCCTCCAGGGAGGCTCTGGAAACACCATATATTTT
CDR3 protein: CASRPLQGGSGNTIYF